Shown below are 6 T cell receptor beta chains from a single sample sequenced in a study of Graves' ophthalmopathy and Graves' hyperthyroidism. Researchers took RNA transcripts and amplified TCR beta CDR3 regions from them. Amplification began with first-round RT-PCR using HTBI primers, then second-round multiplex PCR was performed. TCRdb processed the multiplex PCR reads anew with MiXCR; each CDR3 protein has one entry. This sample carries about 380,000 distinct CDR3 sequences, 15% to 19% of them seen once, and the ten largest clones take 5.5% to 7%. Material: peripheral blood. These receptors were taken from a woman younger than 30 with stable Graves' hyperthyroidism.

The chain joins TRBV6-1 to TRBJ2-2; TRBD2 is a possible D gene (6 bases). Germline loops: CDR1 MNHNS, CDR2 SASEGT. The length of the CDR3 is 16 residues. Trimming removed 6 bases at V and 0 bases at J, with 14 bases between. CDR3 sequence (DNA): TGTGCCAGCAGGGAGATGGGGAGGACGAACACCGGGGAGCTGTTTTTT. Amino acids: CASREMGRTNTGELFF.

This clonotype was counted at least ten times. The rearrangement links TRBV6-1 to TRBJ2-7; D gene ambiguous. This CDR3 is built from 13 residues. V was pared by 10 bases and J by 0 bases, with 13 bases between. In germline, CDR1 is MNHNS, CDR2 SASEGT. The CDR3 nucleotides are TGTGCCACCCACCGGGCCAGCTCCTACGAGCAGTACTTC. It is translated as CATHRASSYEQYF.

This clonotype has at least ten counts. The rearrangement joins TRBV7-6 to TRBJ2-7; D might be TRBD2 (7 bases). This CDR3 region has 16 residues. Deletions cut 0 bases from V and 0 bases from J, with 12 bases between. Germline CDR1 reads SGHVS; CDR2 reads FNYEAQ. In DNA form, the CDR3 reads TGTGCCAGCAGCTTAGCCGGGGGGCTGAACTCCTACGAGCAGTACTTC. Its protein is CASSLAGGLNSYEQYF.

At least ten counts were recorded for this clonotype. The J gene is TRBJ2-5, the V gene TRBV19, with D perhaps being TRBD1 or TRBD2 (5 bases each). The CDR3 spans 15 residues. In germline, CDR1 is LNHDA, CDR2 SQIVND (reference sequence). V dropped 7 bases and J dropped 0 bases, with 15 bases sitting between them. The CDR3 nucleotides are TGTGCCAGTACCAAGGGGCTAGCATACCAAGAGACCCAGTACTTC. Translation: CASTKGLAYQETQYF. The full variable domain, in which reference TRBV19 and TRBJ2-5 provide the parts outside the CDR3, is DGGITQSPKYLFRKEGQNVTLSCEQNLNHDAMYWYRQDPGQGLRLIYYSQIVNDFQKGDIAEGYSVSREKKESFPLTVTSAQKNPTAFYLCASTKGLAYQETQYFGPGTRLLVL.

This clonotype occurred a few times. The chain joins TRBV7-8 to TRBJ1-1; a weak D match, TRBD1 (6 bases). The CDR3 has 15 amino acids. Germline CDR1 is SGHVS and CDR2 is FQNEAQ. V was trimmed by 6 bases and J by 1 base, leaving 15 bases between them. CDR3 sequence reads: CASRGGRGGNTEAFF. The CDR3 DNA sequence: TGTGCCAGCAGAGGCGGCAGGGGCGGGAACACTGAAGCTTTCTTT.

The chain combines TRBV5-1 with TRBJ1-1; D perhaps matches TRBD1 (6 bases). The V end lost 2 bases, the J end lost 0 bases, and 8 bases lay between the germline ends. The CDR3 is made up of 14 amino acids. CDR1 is SGHRS and CDR2 is YFSETQ in the germline V gene. The CDR3 sequence is CASSFDRMNTEAFF. CDR3 DNA: TGCGCCAGCAGCTTTGACAGGATGAACACTGAAGCTTTCTTT. The whole variable domain, filled in from reference TRBV5-1 and TRBJ1-1, reads KAGVTQTPRYLIKTRGQQVTLSCSPISGHRSVSWYQQTPGQGLQFLFEYFSETQRNKGNFPGRFSGRQFSNSRSEMNVSTLELGDSALYLCASSFDRMNTEAFFGQGTRLTVV.